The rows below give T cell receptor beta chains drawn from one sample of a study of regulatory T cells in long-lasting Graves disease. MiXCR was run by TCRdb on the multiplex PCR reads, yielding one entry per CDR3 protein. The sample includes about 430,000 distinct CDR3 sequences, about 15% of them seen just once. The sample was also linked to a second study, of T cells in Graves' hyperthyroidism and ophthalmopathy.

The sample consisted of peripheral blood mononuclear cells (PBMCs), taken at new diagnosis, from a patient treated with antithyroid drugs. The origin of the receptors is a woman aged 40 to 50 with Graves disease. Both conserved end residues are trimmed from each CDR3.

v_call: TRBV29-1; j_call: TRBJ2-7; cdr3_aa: SVRDGSYEQY
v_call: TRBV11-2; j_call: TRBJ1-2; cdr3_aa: ASSLGGDSYGYT
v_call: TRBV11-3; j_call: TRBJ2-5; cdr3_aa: ASSLGLDSGTQY
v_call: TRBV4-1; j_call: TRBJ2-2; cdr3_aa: ASSQDRVPGELF
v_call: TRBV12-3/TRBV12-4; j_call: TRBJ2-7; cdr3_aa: ASRRDRSSYEQY
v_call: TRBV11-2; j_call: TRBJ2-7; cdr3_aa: ASSLENPMGYEQY
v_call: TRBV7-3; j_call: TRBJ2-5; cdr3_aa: ASSLVGLQETQY
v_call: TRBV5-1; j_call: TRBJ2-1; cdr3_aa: ASTVTSQNNEQF
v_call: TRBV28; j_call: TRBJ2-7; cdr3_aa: ANRPLGMTYEQY
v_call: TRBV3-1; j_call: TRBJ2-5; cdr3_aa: ASSHVGLQETQY
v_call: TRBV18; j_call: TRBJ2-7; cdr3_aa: ASSPQTGYEQY
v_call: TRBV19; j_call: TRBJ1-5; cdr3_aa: ASSIGAQPQH
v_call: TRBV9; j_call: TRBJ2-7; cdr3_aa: ASSPGGLVHEQY
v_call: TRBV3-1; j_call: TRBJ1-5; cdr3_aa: ASSQDWEDQPQH
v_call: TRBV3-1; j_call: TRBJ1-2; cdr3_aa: ASSQDRVPRNYGYT
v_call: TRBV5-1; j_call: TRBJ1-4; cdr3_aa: ASSLAPGQGMATNEKLF
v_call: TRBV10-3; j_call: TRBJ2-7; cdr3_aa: AISEDLGGEGEQY
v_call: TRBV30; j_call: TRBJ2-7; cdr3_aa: ACETSGGFSYEQY
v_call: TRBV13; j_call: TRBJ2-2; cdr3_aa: ASSSDPGQGATGELF
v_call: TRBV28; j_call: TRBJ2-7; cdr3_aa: ASSLSTCEQY
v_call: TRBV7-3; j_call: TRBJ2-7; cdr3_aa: ASSPGTSGCGEQY
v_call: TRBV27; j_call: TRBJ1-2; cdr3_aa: ASSLSGRAYGYT
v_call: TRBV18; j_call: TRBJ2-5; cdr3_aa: ASSPSRETQY
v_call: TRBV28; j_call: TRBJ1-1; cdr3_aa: ASSSSNTEAF
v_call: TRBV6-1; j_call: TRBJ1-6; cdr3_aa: ASRQGSSYNSPLH
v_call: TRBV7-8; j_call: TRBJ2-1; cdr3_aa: ASSLGWTSGKYYNEQF
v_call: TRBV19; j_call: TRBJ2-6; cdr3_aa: ASSQTGGVGANVLT
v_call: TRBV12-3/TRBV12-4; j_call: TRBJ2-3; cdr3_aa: ASTLSKGGILTQY
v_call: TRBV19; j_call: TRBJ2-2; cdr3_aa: ASSPNRGANTGELF
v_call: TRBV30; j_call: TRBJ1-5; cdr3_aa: AWKGQGNSQPQH
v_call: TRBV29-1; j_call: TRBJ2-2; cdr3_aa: SVESRANTGELF
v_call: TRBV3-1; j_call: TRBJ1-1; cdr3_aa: ASSQLDRATEAF
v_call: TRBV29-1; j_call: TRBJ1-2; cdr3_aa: SVEETGSNYGYT
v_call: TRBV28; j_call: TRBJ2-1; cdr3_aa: ASSLGGGSYNEQF
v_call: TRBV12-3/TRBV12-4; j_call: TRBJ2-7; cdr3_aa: ASSQGSYNEQY
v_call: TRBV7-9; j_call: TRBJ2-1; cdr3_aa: ASSLPGQGAYNEQF
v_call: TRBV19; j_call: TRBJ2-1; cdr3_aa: ASSISAVGGNEQF
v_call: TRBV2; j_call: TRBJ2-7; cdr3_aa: ASRKSDRGPTRTSGGVYEQY
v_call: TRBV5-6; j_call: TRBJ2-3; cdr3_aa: ASSLGRTRSTDTQY
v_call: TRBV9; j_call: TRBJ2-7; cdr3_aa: ASSVDSGRAYEQY
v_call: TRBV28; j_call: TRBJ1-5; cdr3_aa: ASSLDGANQPQH
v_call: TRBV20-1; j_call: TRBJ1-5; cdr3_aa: SASRTVLRQPQH
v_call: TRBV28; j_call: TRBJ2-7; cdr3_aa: ASSLIGGNIDEQY
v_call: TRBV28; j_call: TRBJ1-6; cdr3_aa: ASPRDSNSPLH
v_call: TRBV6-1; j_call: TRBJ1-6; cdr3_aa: ASSQLSDPGSPLH
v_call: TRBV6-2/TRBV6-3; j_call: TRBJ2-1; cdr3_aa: ASSYPYLTAGLAGGREQF
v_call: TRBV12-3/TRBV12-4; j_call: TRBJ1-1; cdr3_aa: ASSPGQGIDTEAF
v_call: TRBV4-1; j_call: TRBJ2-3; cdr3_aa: ASSQEPGRTDTQY
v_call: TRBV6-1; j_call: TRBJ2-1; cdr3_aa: ASKPSGRVGRDEQF
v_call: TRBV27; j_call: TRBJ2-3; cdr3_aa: ASSYPVDWDTRRTDTQY
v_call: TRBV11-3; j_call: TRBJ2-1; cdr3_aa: ASSLKRDRNNEQF
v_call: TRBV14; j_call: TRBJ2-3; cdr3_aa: ATSIAGATDTQY
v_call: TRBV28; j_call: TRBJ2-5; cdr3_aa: ASSAEGGRIETQY